This T cell receptor beta chain comes out of a study of cytomegalovirus exposure and HLA in healthy donors. A remark on this clone: Its specificity is unknown.

Primers: 60 Vbeta forward and 13 Jbeta reverse. Produced via immunoSEQ multiplex PCR; TCRdb's table is partial and in-frame only. The table records just over 150,000 clones, about 79% of them present only once. The germline V gene encodes CDR1 SNHLY and CDR2 FYNNEI. V was shortened by 4 bases and J by 1 base, with 11 bases between the two germline ends. CDR3 length equals 14 residues. Study outcomes and limitations: Rarity held for most TCR sequences, but there were some public TCRs that occurred in many donors. Researchers catalogued under 200 TCR beta chains as cytomegalovirus-associated.

This chain connects TRBV2 to TRBJ2-7; a weak D match, TRBD2 (5 bases). The specimen was PBMCs. The TCR comes from a woman between 45 and 60 years old in good health and CMV-seropositive. DNA of the CDR3: TGTGCCAGCAGTGTGTCGGCGGGTTCCTACGAGCAGTACTTC. Amino acids: CASSVSAGSYEQYF.